The T cell receptor (beta chain) under discussion was sequenced for a study of cytomegalovirus exposure and HLA in healthy donors. Primers for the PCR totalled 60 Vbeta and 13 Jbeta. The method was immunoSEQ multiplex PCR; TCRdb's version includes in-frame clones alone and lacks a portion of them. The profile shows roughly 120,000 clones, approximately 81% of them singletons. This CDR3 has 14 amino acids. Germline V lookup: CDR1 MDHEN, CDR2 SYDVKM. V lost 5 bases and J 0 bases, leaving 7 bases between the germline ends. The sequenced sample was PBMCs. This chain connects TRBV28 to TRBJ1-4, with D perhaps matching TRBD1 (5 bases). The sequence came from a woman in her forties in good health and CMV-seronegative. CDR3 in amino acids: CASSETATNEKLFF. The CDR3 nucleotides are TGTGCCAGCAGTGAGACAGCAACTAATGAAAAACTGTTTTTT.